This T cell receptor (beta chain) was identified during a study of a mutant IDH1 vaccine in newly diagnosed glioma. Overall study: Patients were given eight vaccinations, scheduled in weeks 1, 3, 5, 7, 11, 15, 19 and 23. Beforehand, treatment had been radiotherapy, temozolomide, or both; the majority received both. The study, taken as a whole, reports: Immune responses arising from the vaccine appeared in approximately 93% of patients.

Clones were read by immunoSEQ multiplex PCR, and TCRdb kept only the in-frame ones, dropping some. This table holds roughly 50,000 clones, more than 70% found once. Germline loops: CDR1 SGHRS, CDR2 YFSETQ. V lost 5 bases to trimming and J lost 4 bases; unmatched junction nucleotides: 6. The CDR3 extends over 14 amino acids. The time point here: week 5, during vaccination. Each dose of the vaccine consisted of 300 ug of mutant IDH1 20-mer peptide, with topical imiquimod. Each of the donors came in with new WHO grade 3 or 4 astrocytomas that were IDH1-mutant and ATRX-lost. This clone has only a few counts. Its antigen is currently unknown.

The J gene is TRBJ1-5, the V gene TRBV5-1, with TRBD1 matching 7 bases. The clonotype originates from a woman in her thirties or forties with glioma. The specimen was PBMCs, collected from a glioma patient whose treatment included an IDH1 peptide vaccine. The DNA for the CDR3 is TGCGCCAGCAGTTGGACGACAGGGAATCAGCCCCAGCATTTT. Its translation is CASSWTTGNQPQHF.